The 27 T cell receptor beta chains in this list originate from one sample, sequenced in a study of blood T cells in healthy people across ages. It was with a sample-barcoded 5' primer and a J-beta primer mix that a second PCR of roughly 7 to 12 cycles was run. MiXCR was run by TCRdb on the 5' RACE reads, yielding one entry per CDR3 protein. The data contain about 1,800,000 distinct CDR3 sequences, approximately 30% of them singletons. Sequenced material: blood. Receptors were obtained from a woman aged 30 to 39 in good health.

The CDR3, as DNA: TGTGCCAGTACTGCAAAAACAAGGACTGAAGCTTTCTTT. Translating gives CASTAKTRTEAFF. This sequence joins TRBV19 and TRBJ1-1, with D hard to call. With 7 bases removed from V and 5 bases from J, the gap between germline ends came to 14 bases. Per germline, CDR1 LNHDA and CDR2 SQIVND (reference sequence). The CDR3 sequence is 13 residues long.

A few counts support this clonotype. This chain uses TRBV6-5 with TRBJ1-4; D gene uncertain. The CDR3 runs to 14 residues. Trimming removed 2 bases from V and 10 bases from J, with 14 bases in between. Germline V gives CDR1 MNHEY, CDR2 SVGAGI. The CDR3 DNA is TGTGCCAGCAGTTACGGAGGTGTTGCGGGAAAACTGTTTTTT. Translation: CASSYGGVAGKLFF.

A note on this clonotype: This may stem from a read error, because a much larger clone lies one nucleotide away. The genes are TRBV15 and TRBJ2-5; 8 bases match TRBD2. Germline V lookup: CDR1 LNHNV, CDR2 YYDKDF (reference sequence). The V gene end was trimmed by 0 bases and the J gene end by 11 bases; junction bases not matched to a gene: 14. There are 16 residues in the CDR3. The DNA for the CDR3 is TGTGCCACCAGCAGAGATAGGAGCGGGAGTGGGAATGAGCAGTACTTC. It yields the protein CATSRDRSGSGNEQYF.

This clonotype was observed many times. The CDR3: CASSRVGEQYF. The CDR3 region has the DNA TGTGCCAGCTCTAGGGTCGGCGAGCAGTACTTC. The chain has TRBV6-5 and TRBJ2-7; D gene ambiguous. CDR1 is MNHEY, CDR2 SVGAGI, per germline. This CDR3 is built from 11 residues. V dropped 8 bases and J dropped 6 bases, with 11 bases sitting between them.

This clonotype was counted only a few times. The CDR3 protein is CAISESSEKLFF. For the CDR3, the DNA is TGTGCCATCAGTGAGAGTTCTGAAAAACTGTTTTTT. V is TRBV10-3 and J is TRBJ1-4; D gene ambiguous. Germline CDR1 is ENHRY and CDR2 is SYGVKD. V was clipped by 2 bases and J by 7 bases, with 5 bases between them. This CDR3 comprises 12 residues.

This clonotype was observed a few times. The chain joins TRBV28 to TRBJ1-5; 10 nucleotides align to TRBD1. The CDR3 totals 16 residues. The V gene's germline CDR1 is MDHEN and CDR2 SYDVKM. V lost 7 bases to trimming and J lost 7 bases; unmatched junction nucleotides: 13. CDR3 sequence reads: CASKGRGTGDYQPQHF. In nucleotides, the CDR3 is TGTGCCAGCAAGGGGAGAGGGACAGGGGATTACCAGCCCCAGCATTTT.

This chain joins TRBV20-1 and TRBJ1-4, with D unclear. The germline V gene encodes CDR1 DFQATT and CDR2 SNEGSKA (reference sequence). CDR3 length equals 13 residues. V was shortened by 3 bases and J by 8 bases, with 13 bases between the two germline ends. CDR3 DNA sequence: TGCAGTGCTAGGGAACGCCTTGGGGAAAAACTGTTTTTT. Encoded protein: CSARERLGEKLFF.

This chain connects TRBV7-2 to TRBJ2-2; 10 bases are shared with TRBD2. Germline-derived CDR1 and CDR2 are SGHTA and FQGNSA. V gave up 3 bases and J gave up 2 bases; unmatched junction bases: 3. The CDR3 has 16 residues. As DNA, the CDR3 is TGTGCCAGCAGCTTTCTAGCGGGAGAAAACACCGGGGAGCTGTTTTTT. Translated: CASSFLAGENTGELFF.

This clonotype has just a few counts. The rearrangement joins TRBV7-9 to TRBJ1-2, with TRBD1 as a possible D gene (5 bases). With 5 bases removed from V and 4 bases from J, the gap between germline ends came to 14 bases. The CDR3 consists of 14 residues. Per germline, CDR1 SEHNR and CDR2 FQNEAQ (reference sequence). The CDR3 is CASSPTLGVYGYTF. Here the CDR3 DNA reads TGTGCCAGCAGCCCGACATTGGGGGTCTATGGCTACACCTTC.

In its sample, this clonotype was seen a few times. The chain's CDR3 is CASSLGGIGEKLFF. The DNA of the CDR3 is TGTGCCAGCAGCTTGGGTGGAATTGGCGAAAAACTGTTTTTT. The J gene is TRBJ1-4, the V gene TRBV5-6; D is unclear. The CDR3 is made up of 14 amino acids. The germline gives CDR1 SGHDT, CDR2 YYEEEE. V was cut by 0 bases and J by 8 bases, with 11 bases left in between. The whole variable domain, remainder taken from reference TRBV5-6 and TRBJ1-4, is DAGVTQSPTHLIKTRGQQVTLRCSPKSGHDTVSWYQQALGQGPQFIFQYYEEEERQRGNFPDRFSGHQFPNYSSELNVNALLLGDSALYLCASSLGGIGEKLFFGSGTQLSVL.

This clonotype was detected many times. The V gene is TRBV7-8, the J gene TRBJ2-7, with TRBD2 matching over 7 bases. The CDR3 totals 14 residues. Germline V lookup: CDR1 SGHVS, CDR2 FQNEAQ. V lost 6 bases, J lost 0 bases, and 5 bases stayed unmatched. The DNA of the CDR3 is TGTGCCAGCAGTTTTACTAGCGCCTCCTACGAGCAGTACTTC. Translating it yields CASSFTSASYEQYF.

This chain uses TRBV6-1 with TRBJ1-4; no clear D gene. The germline V and J ends were trimmed by 11 bases and 8 bases, with 6 bases remaining between them. The CDR3 totals 9 residues. Germline V gene data show CDR1 as MNHNS and CDR2 as SASEGT. CDR3 protein: CAVSEKLFF. The CDR3 DNA reads as TGTGCCGTCTCCGAAAAACTGTTTTTT.

This clonotype was recorded once. The V gene is TRBV18, the J gene TRBJ2-3; 8 nucleotides match TRBD2. V shed 1 base, J shed 4 bases, and the junction held 4 bases outside the gene matches. Looked up from germline, CDR1 is KGHSH and CDR2 is LQKENI. This CDR3 is 15 amino acids long. CDR3 region: CASSPQRGRSDTQYF. The CDR3 DNA sequence: TGTGCCAGCTCACCACAGCGGGGGCGTTCAGATACGCAGTATTTT.

This clonotype was observed at least ten times. The chain employs TRBV27 and TRBJ2-7; D gene uncertain. With 5 bases removed from V and 3 bases from J, the gap between germline ends came to 11 bases. This CDR3 contains 13 residues. Germline CDR1 and CDR2: MNHEY and SMNVEV (reference sequence). The CDR3 DNA follows: TGTGCCAGCAGTGCAAGGGTGGACTACGAGCAGTACTTC. Protein sequence: CASSARVDYEQYF.

The chain uses TRBV28 and TRBJ2-1, with D perhaps TRBD2 (6 bases). The J call is uncertain, as TRBJ2-7 better fits the DNA end. The germline CDR1 and CDR2 sequences are MDHEN and SYDVKM. The CDR3 runs 14 residues. The CDR3 loop reads CASSSSTSPNEQYF. The CDR3 nucleotides are TGTGCCAGCAGTTCCTCGACTAGTCCCAATGAGCAGTACTTC.

CDR3 in amino acids: CASSLEEGDHSTDTQYF. CDR3 coding DNA: TGTGCCAGCAGCTTGGAAGAGGGGGATCATAGCACAGATACGCAGTATTTT. The chain recombines TRBV5-6 with TRBJ2-3; D might be TRBD1 (6 bases). This CDR3 comprises 17 residues. Looked up from germline, CDR1 is SGHDT and CDR2 is YYEEEE. The V gene lost 0 bases and the J gene lost 0 bases, with 14 bases spanning the gap.

The chain uses TRBV2 and TRBJ2-5; D is unclear. Between the trimmed V and J ends, which lost 3 bases and 5 bases, there was a span of 16 bases. The CDR3 extends over 15 amino acids. Germline V gene sequence: CDR1 SNHLY, CDR2 FYNNEI. CDR3 DNA: TGTGCCAGCAGTGAGGAGCAAACACTCAGGGAGACCCAGTACTTC. Translated: CASSEEQTLRETQYF.

V usage is TRBV7-9 and J usage is TRBJ2-7; the match to TRBD1 covers 8 bases. Germline V gene sequence: CDR1 SEHNR, CDR2 FQNEAQ (reference sequence). J lost 1 base, V lost 0 bases, and 2 bases had no gene match. The CDR3 spans 15 residues. The CDR3 DNA sequence: TGTGCCAGCAGCTTAGCTCAGGGGGCGTCCTACGAGCAGTACTTC. Encoded protein: CASSLAQGASYEQYF.

This clonotype was counted only a few times. The V gene is TRBV5-1, the J gene TRBJ1-3; D uncertain. Looked up from germline, CDR1 is SGHRS and CDR2 is YFSETQ. The CDR3 is made up of 17 amino acids. V lost 0 bases and J 0 bases, leaving 13 bases between the germline ends. This CDR3 reads CASSLEGSGNSGNTIYF. CDR3 sequence (DNA): TGCGCCAGCAGCTTGGAAGGCTCCGGGAACTCTGGAAACACCATATATTTT.

This clonotype was seen a handful of times. The chain joins TRBV7-2 to TRBJ2-7, with D unclear. Trimming stripped 5 bases from V and 3 bases from J, with 11 bases between. CDR3 length equals 13 residues. Germline loops: CDR1 SGHTA, CDR2 FQGNSA. CDR3 sequence: CASSAGLNYEQYF. For the CDR3, the DNA is TGTGCCAGCAGCGCCGGTCTAAACTACGAGCAGTACTTC.

This clonotype occurred a few times. The V and J genes are TRBV7-2 and TRBJ2-7; 8 nucleotides line up with TRBD1. CDR3 length: 14 amino acids. In germline, CDR1 is SGHTA, CDR2 FQGNSA. Trimming took 4 bases from V and 4 from J; bases not matched to a gene: 6. This CDR3 reads CASSSQGVGYEQYF. The CDR3 nucleotides read TGTGCCAGCAGCTCACAGGGGGTCGGGTACGAGCAGTACTTC.

The rearrangement uses TRBV2 and TRBJ1-5, with 8 bases identical to TRBD1. This CDR3 region has 20 residues. CDR1 and CDR2 (germline): SNHLY, FYNNEI. V was clipped by 3 bases and J by 7 bases; unmatched bases: 23. The CDR3 spells CASSDFLVPGQAPYIQPQHF. In nucleotides, the CDR3 is TGTGCCAGCAGTGACTTCCTCGTCCCGGGACAGGCCCCCTACATCCAGCCCCAGCATTTT.

This clonotype occurred many times. This sequence joins TRBV7-2 and TRBJ2-7; D ambiguous. V gave up 3 bases and J gave up 6 bases, with 12 bases separating them. Germline-derived CDR1 and CDR2 are SGHTA and FQGNSA. The CDR3 is 13 amino acids. The chain's CDR3 is CASSFGGGFEQYF. The CDR3, as DNA: TGTGCCAGCAGCTTCGGTGGCGGATTCGAGCAGTACTTC.

There are many counts of this clonotype. V gene TRBV25-1 combines with J gene TRBJ2-5; D not resolved. Germline V gene sequence: CDR1 MGHDK, CDR2 SYGVNS. The CDR3 contains 14 residues. Trimming removed 4 bases from V and 2 bases from J, with 11 bases in between. CDR3: CASSVFLDQETQYF. CDR3 in DNA: TGTGCCAGCAGTGTTTTCCTAGATCAAGAGACCCAGTACTTC.

This clonotype was observed at least ten times. V usage is TRBV20-1 and J usage is TRBJ2-5; 10 nucleotides match TRBD2. CDR3 size: 13 residues. The junction had 3 bases not matched to a gene; V was cut back by 5 bases and J by 3 bases. Germline assignment: CDR1 DFQATT and CDR2 SNEGSKA (reference sequence). CDR3 loop: CSALAGEKETQYF. In nucleotides, the CDR3 is TGCAGTGCTCTAGCGGGGGAGAAAGAGACCCAGTACTTC.

This clonotype turned up a few times. This chain links TRBV18 with TRBJ2-7; 7 bases are a match to TRBD1. Gene TRBJ2-5 matches the end of the DNA better, so the J call may be wrong. The CDR3 has 16 amino acids. Germline assignment: CDR1 KGHSH and CDR2 LQKENI. The CDR3 nucleotides read TGTGCCAGCTCACCAATCGACAGGGTAGGACAAGAGACCCAGTACTTC. Translation: CASSPIDRVGQETQYF.

As for this clonotype: With a much larger clone just one base away, this may be a read error. The gene calls are TRBV7-2 and TRBJ2-7; 8 positions agree with TRBD2. The trim removed 5 bases at V and 7 bases at J, leaving 13 bases unmatched. This CDR3 is 15 amino acids long. CDR1 is SGHTA and CDR2 is FQGNSA in the germline V gene. The CDR3 DNA sequence: TGTGCCAGCAGCCGAATCGGGACTAGTTTAACTGAGCAGTACTTC. Its translation is CASSRIGTSLTEQYF.